This record looks at one TCR beta chain sequence and its context. The sample comes from a study of shared clonotypes between healthy human individuals. The germline CDR1 and CDR2 sequences are SGDLS and YYNGEE. Trimming took 4 bases from V and 0 from J, leaving 11 bases between them. The CDR3 extends over 15 amino acids. In the source study's methods: ImmunoSEQ only sent back junction sequences with no quality scores, so filtering was done differently. Profiled with immunoSEQ multiplex PCR; TCRdb holds only in-frame clones, not every one. The V and J calls and clone size come from that table; D and trimming were worked out from the DNA. The sample contains some 2.1 million clones, about 95% of which appear only once. Into CD45RA+ naive and CD45RA-negative memory subsets, the CD4+ cells were split.

Sequencing was carried out using naive CD4+ T cells sorted from blood. Noted subset: CD45RA+ positively selected. The receptor was derived from a man aged 18 to 35 in good health. This rearrangement joins TRBV9 to TRBJ1-5; D call uncertain. CDR3 sequence reads: CASSPPGSSNQPQHF. The DNA of the CDR3 is TGTGCCAGCAGCCCCCCAGGAAGTAGCAATCAGCCCCAGCATTTT.